This passage covers 27 T cell receptor beta chains from one sample sequenced in a study of beta chain features in type 1 diabetes listed by TCRdb under 2018. The library relied on the immunoSEQ multiplex PCR assay. The entire amount of isolated RNA was reverse transcribed using the High Capacity cDNA Reverse Transcription Kit, so the sequenced TCRB transcripts were expressed ones. TCRdb's version of the immuneACCESS table is confined to in-frame rearrangements and falls short of the full clone set. An unresolved V gene accounts for under half of the shortfall where checked; the remainder is of unknown origin. A total of around 330,000 clones appear in this sample, approximately 9.9% of them only once. The ten largest clones take up 0.015% of the sample. Sequenced sample: naive CD4+ T cells from blood. The cell subset or site label on this specimen signifies: true naive CD4+ T cells. The origin of the receptors is a woman between 25 and 40 years old in good health.

This clone came up a few times. The rearrangement joins TRBV5-8 to TRBJ1-4; TRBD1 matches 8 bases. The V gene's germline CDR1 is SGHTS and CDR2 YDEGEE. The CDR3 sequence is 14 residues long. V shed 5 bases, J shed 7 bases, and the junction held 7 bases outside the gene matches. This chain's CDR3 is CASRPGQGSEKLFF. The DNA of the CDR3 is TGTGCCAGCAGACCAGGACAGGGAAGTGAAAAACTGTTTTTT.

This clone showed up just a few times. This chain's CDR3 is CASSGGSDNQPQHF. CDR3 DNA sequence: TGTGCCAGCAGTGGAGGGAGTGACAATCAGCCCCAGCATTTT. The chain joins TRBV14 to TRBJ1-5; D is unclear. The CDR3 has 14 amino acids. The germline V gene encodes CDR1 SGHDN and CDR2 FVKESK. The germline V and J ends were trimmed by 6 bases and 3 bases, with 12 bases remaining between them.

This clone was seen more than once but under ten times. V gene TRBV30 combines with J gene TRBJ1-4, with D maybe TRBD1 (5 bases). CDR1 and CDR2 (germline): GTSNPN, SVGIG (reference sequence). This CDR3 comprises 12 residues. Trimming stripped 4 bases from V and 8 bases from J, with 11 bases between. The CDR3 protein is CAWTDTTEKLFF. CDR3 sequence (DNA): TGTGCCTGGACGGACACCACCGAAAAACTGTTTTTT.

Here the CDR3 DNA reads TGTGCCAGCAGGGGACAGTTAGAGGCAGATACGCAGTATTTT. Residues: CASRGQLEADTQYF. The rearrangement uses TRBV2 and TRBJ2-3, with 7 bases fitting TRBD1. Per germline, CDR1 SNHLY and CDR2 FYNNEI. This CDR3 comprises 14 residues. The V and J ends lost 6 bases and 4 bases, in that order; junction bases with no gene match: 7.

The chain has TRBV30 and TRBJ1-1; D gene uncertain. V gave up 1 base and J gave up 0 bases, with 9 bases separating them. CDR1 is GTSNPN and CDR2 is SVGIG in the germline V gene (reference sequence). The length of the CDR3 is 14 residues. CDR3 loop: CAWSGRYLNTEAFF. CDR3 DNA: TGTGCCTGGAGTGGGAGATATTTGAACACTGAAGCTTTCTTT.

The chain joins TRBV28 to TRBJ2-6; 7 positions match TRBD1. This CDR3 is built from 17 residues. In germline, CDR1 is MDHEN, CDR2 SYDVKM. With 5 bases clipped from V and 0 bases from J, the junction kept 7 bases outside the gene matches. The CDR3 loop is CASSMGRDSSGANVLTF. CDR3 nucleotide sequence: TGTGCCAGCAGTATGGGCCGGGACAGCTCTGGGGCCAACGTCCTGACTTTC.

The chain couples TRBV29-1 to TRBJ2-2, with D perhaps TRBD1 (5 bases). V was cut by 3 bases and J by 0 bases, with 8 bases left in between. CDR1 is SQVTM and CDR2 is ANQGSEA in the germline V gene. CDR3 size: 14 residues. This CDR3 is CSVDGHPNTGELFF. CDR3 bases: TGCAGCGTTGATGGACACCCGAACACCGGGGAGCTGTTTTTT.

This clone was recorded a few times. The chain joins TRBV7-2 to TRBJ2-1, with 8 nucleotides matching TRBD2. With V trimmed by 3 bases and J by 2 bases, 9 bases remained unmatched. This CDR3 has 17 amino acids. Looked up from germline, CDR1 is SGHTA and CDR2 is FQGNSA. CDR3 amino acids: CASSFSVWRGAYNEQFF. CDR3 DNA: TGTGCCAGCAGCTTTAGTGTCTGGCGGGGGGCCTACAATGAGCAGTTCTTC.

The chain combines TRBV7-6 with TRBJ1-3, with unresolved D. This CDR3 contains 15 residues. Germline V gene data show CDR1 as SGHVS and CDR2 as FNYEAQ. V dropped 1 base and J dropped 2 bases, with 9 bases sitting between them. CDR3 residues: CASSLVSSTGNTIYF. DNA of the CDR3: TGTGCCAGCAGCTTAGTTTCGTCTACTGGAAACACCATATATTTT.

The V gene is TRBV20-1, the J gene TRBJ2-1; no clear D gene. The CDR3 spans 11 residues. Deletions cut 2 bases from V and 6 bases from J, with 5 bases between. Germline CDR1 is DFQATT and CDR2 is SNEGSKA (reference sequence). Here the CDR3 reads CSARNLNEQFF. CDR3 nucleotide sequence: TGCAGTGCTAGAAATCTCAATGAGCAGTTCTTC.

J is TRBJ2-7 and V is TRBV2; maybe TRBD1 (6 bases). CDR3 length: 13 amino acids. CDR1 is SNHLY and CDR2 is FYNNEI in the germline V gene. V was pared by 6 bases and J by 3 bases, with 12 bases between. CDR3 coding DNA: TGTGCCAGCAGAGACAGGTATTTCTACGAGCAGTACTTC. Amino acid sequence: CASRDRYFYEQYF.

The genes are TRBV9 and TRBJ2-3, with a weak D call TRBD1 (6 bases). V lost 0 bases and J 1 base, leaving 12 bases between the germline ends. The V gene's germline CDR1 is SGDLS and CDR2 YYNGEE. This CDR3 has 16 residues. CDR3 bases: TGTGCCAGCAGCGTAGAATGGGGGCAAGGCACAGATACGCAGTATTTT. This gives the protein CASSVEWGQGTDTQYF.

Comment on this clone: A read error may produce the germline difference seen at one junction end. The rearrangement uses TRBV7-7 and TRBJ2-7, with D perhaps matching TRBD1 (6 bases). There are 18 residues in the CDR3. The germline CDR1 and CDR2 sequences are SSHAT and FNYEAQ (reference sequence). Here the CDR3 reads CASSGPGAHREPSYEQYF. As DNA, the CDR3 is TGTGCTAGCAGCGGACCCGGGGCCCACAGGGAACCCTCCTACGAGCAGTACTTC.

The chain is built from TRBV7-6 and TRBJ2-1; TRBD2 might be the D (5 bases). This CDR3 spans 15 amino acids. Trimming removed 5 bases from V and 1 base from J, with 12 bases in between. CDR1 and CDR2 from the germline V gene are SGHVS and FNYEAQ. The CDR3 region is CASSTSGLSYNEQFF. In DNA, the CDR3 is TGTGCCAGCAGCACCAGCGGACTGTCCTACAATGAGCAGTTCTTC.

This clone was observed a handful of times. This sequence joins TRBV6-5 and TRBJ2-3; 9 bases fit TRBD2. Germline values: CDR1 MNHEY, CDR2 SVGAGI. The CDR3 runs 15 residues. J was trimmed by 3 bases and V by 6 bases; bases with no gene match: 7. The CDR3: CASSYAGGPTDTQYF. In DNA, the CDR3 is TGTGCCAGCAGCTACGCGGGAGGGCCTACAGATACGCAGTATTTT.

The chain combines TRBV29-1 with TRBJ2-7, with a weak D call TRBD1 (6 bases). The CDR3 runs to 13 residues. V lost 5 bases to trimming and J lost 4 bases, with 15 bases between them. Germline CDR1 reads SQVTM; CDR2 reads ANQGSEA. The chain's CDR3 is CSVTGPGDYEQYF. The CDR3, as DNA: TGCAGCGTTACCGGGCCAGGGGATTACGAGCAGTACTTC.

The chain recombines TRBV14 with TRBJ1-2; 8 bases line up with TRBD1. The CDR3 covers 14 residues. CDR1 is SGHDN and CDR2 is FVKESK in the germline V gene. The V segment lost 1 base and the J segment 6 bases; nucleotides outside the gene matches: 4. CDR3 coding DNA: TGTGCCAGCAGCCAAGGGACAGGGTGGAATGGCTACACCTTC. It is translated as CASSQGTGWNGYTF.

The rearrangement joins TRBV7-9 to TRBJ1-1; 11 nucleotides align to TRBD1. The CDR3 is 14 amino acids. CDR1 is SEHNR and CDR2 is FQNEAQ in the germline V gene (reference sequence). V lost 4 bases and J lost 5; bases outside the gene matches: 3. The CDR3: CASSWGQGETEAFF. CDR3 sequence (DNA): TGTGCCAGCAGCTGGGGACAGGGGGAGACTGAAGCTTTCTTT.

This chain links TRBV7-8 with TRBJ2-1, with D possibly being TRBD1 (5 bases). Germline V gene lookup returns CDR1 SGHVS and CDR2 FQNEAQ. This CDR3 is built from 16 residues. The V gene lost 1 base and the J gene lost 4 bases, with 14 bases spanning the gap. Here the CDR3 reads CASSLVQGRVYNEQFF. The CDR3, as DNA: TGTGCCAGCAGCTTAGTGCAAGGCAGGGTTTACAATGAGCAGTTCTTC.

This clone was observed a handful of times. This rearrangement joins TRBV7-3 to TRBJ1-1; TRBD1 aligns across 9 bases. Trimming cost V 0 bases and J 3 bases; bases outside gene matches: 2. Germline V gene data show CDR1 as SGHTA and CDR2 as FQGTGA. The CDR3 contains 15 residues. The CDR3 sequence is CASSLTWDRDTEAFF. CDR3 sequence (DNA): TGTGCCAGCAGCTTAACGTGGGACAGGGACACTGAAGCTTTCTTT.

The rearrangement joins TRBV29-1 to TRBJ1-5; maybe TRBD1 (6 bases). This CDR3 comprises 12 residues. Trimming pared 5 bases from V and 4 bases from J, leaving 9 bases between. Germline-derived CDR1 and CDR2 are SQVTM and ANQGSEA. In DNA, the CDR3 is TGCAGCGTTAAACAGGGTAATCAGCCCCAGCATTTT. Protein: CSVKQGNQPQHF.

This clone was picked up a small number of times. The CDR3 region has the DNA TGCGCCAGCAGCCTACGGACTAGCGGGTTATCCTACGAGCAGTACTTC. This translates into CASSLRTSGLSYEQYF. This chain joins TRBV4-1 and TRBJ2-7; 11 bases align to TRBD2. This CDR3 comprises 16 residues. The V gene's germline CDR1 is MGHRA and CDR2 YSYEKL. With 4 bases clipped from V and 1 base from J, the junction kept 6 bases outside the gene matches.

This clone was seen only a few times. This rearrangement joins TRBV28 to TRBJ2-7; unclear D gene. V was clipped by 5 bases and J by 3 bases, with 5 bases between them. This CDR3 is built from 11 residues. Germline V gives CDR1 MDHEN, CDR2 SYDVKM. The CDR3 coding sequence is TGTGCCAGCAGTCCCAACTACGAGCAGTACTTC. Translating it yields CASSPNYEQYF.

The chain carries TRBV7-2 and TRBJ2-4; unclear D gene. The germline gives CDR1 SGHTA, CDR2 FQGNSA. Trimming shortened V by 2 bases and J by 3 bases, and 14 bases separated the two germline ends. The CDR3 sequence is 16 residues long. The CDR3 reads CASSLQVGFGKNIQYF. Written as DNA, the CDR3 is TGTGCCAGCAGCTTACAGGTCGGATTCGGCAAAAACATTCAGTACTTC.

This clone was counted a few times. The V and J genes are TRBV30 and TRBJ1-5, with D hard to call. The germline gives CDR1 GTSNPN, CDR2 SVGIG (reference sequence). Between the trimmed V and J ends, which lost 6 bases and 2 bases, there was a span of 14 bases. The CDR3 has 14 amino acids. This CDR3 is CACTQTYGNQPQHF. In DNA form, the CDR3 reads TGTGCCTGTACGCAGACTTATGGCAATCAGCCCCAGCATTTT.

V is TRBV4-3 and J is TRBJ2-1; possible D gene TRBD2, 5 bases. The CDR3 loop spans 14 amino acids. The V end was cut by 1 base, the J end by 6 bases, with 10 bases between. Germline values: CDR1 LGHNA, CDR2 YSLEER. CDR3 protein: CASSQAREVNEQFF. The CDR3 bases are TGCGCCAGCAGCCAAGCACGGGAAGTCAATGAGCAGTTCTTC.

This clone was detected a few times. The chain couples TRBV4-2 to TRBJ1-1, with TRBD1 matching over 8 bases. The V gene's germline CDR1 is LGHNA and CDR2 YNFKEQ. Trimming cost V 6 bases and J 7 bases; bases outside gene matches: 16. The CDR3 is 16 amino acids. CDR3 nucleotides: TGTGCCAGCAGTCCAAGCCAGGACAGGGTGAAAGGTGAAGCTTTCTTT. It is translated as CASSPSQDRVKGEAFF.